This T cell receptor (beta chain) was identified in a study of Ad26.COV2.S vaccination and SARS-CoV-2 variants. Germline CDR1 SGHTA, CDR2 FQGNSA. V gave up 5 bases and J gave up 0 bases, with 10 bases separating them. This CDR3 has 14 amino acids. Treatment denoted: over 15 received Ad26.COV2.S at low or high dose, single or two shots; several received placebo; per-sample allocation not given. Sampling occurred on day 63 after the first vaccine or placebo injection. This table comes from immunoSEQ multiplex PCR, and its TCRdb copy is limited to in-frame clones, with some not included. The repertoire holds roughly 380,000 clones, 80% to 90% seen once, with around 3.6% in the top ten.

The sample was peripheral blood, taken in a trial of Ad26.COV2.S vaccine versus placebo. This clonotype was sampled from a person between 18 and 65 years old who received the Ad26.COV2.S COVID-19 vaccine or a placebo. This sequence joins TRBV7-2 and TRBJ1-1, with D tentatively TRBD1 (5 bases). CDR3 coding DNA: TGTGCCAGCAGCGTCGACAGCCTGAACACTGAAGCTTTCTTT. It codes for CASSVDSLNTEAFF.